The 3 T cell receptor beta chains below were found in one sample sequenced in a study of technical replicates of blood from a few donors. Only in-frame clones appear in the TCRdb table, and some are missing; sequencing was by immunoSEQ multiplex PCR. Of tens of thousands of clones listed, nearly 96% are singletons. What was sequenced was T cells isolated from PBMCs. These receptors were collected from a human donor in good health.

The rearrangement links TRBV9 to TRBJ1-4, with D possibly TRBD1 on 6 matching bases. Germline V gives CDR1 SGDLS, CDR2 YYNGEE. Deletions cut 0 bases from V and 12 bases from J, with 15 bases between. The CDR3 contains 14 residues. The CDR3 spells CASSVAIQGLELFF. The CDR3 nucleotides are TGTGCCAGCAGCGTAGCCATCCAGGGGCTGGAACTGTTTTTT.

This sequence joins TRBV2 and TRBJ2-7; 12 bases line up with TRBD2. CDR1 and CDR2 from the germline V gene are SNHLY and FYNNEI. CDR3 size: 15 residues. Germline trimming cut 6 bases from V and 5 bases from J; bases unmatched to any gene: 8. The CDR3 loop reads CASRMTSGSSDEQYF. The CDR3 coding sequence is TGTGCCAGCAGGATGACTAGCGGGAGTAGCGACGAGCAGTACTTC.

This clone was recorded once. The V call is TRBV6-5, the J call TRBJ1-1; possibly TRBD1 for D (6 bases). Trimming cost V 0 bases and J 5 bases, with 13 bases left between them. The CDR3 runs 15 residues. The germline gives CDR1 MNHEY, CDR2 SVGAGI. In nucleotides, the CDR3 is TGTGCCAGCAGTTACTCGAGTATAGGGACAACTGAAGCTTTCTTT. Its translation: CASSYSSIGTTEAFF.